The 24 T cell receptor beta chains given below trace back to one sample, sequenced in a study of blood T cell repertoires in COVID-19. Assay: immunoSEQ multiplex PCR; the TCRdb copy retains only in-frame clones and omits some. Of around 70,000 clones in the sample, more than 90% are singletons; the top ten hold approximately 1.5%. The material sequenced was peripheral blood. The receptor source for this set is a man aged 50 to 59 with acute or convalescent COVID-19.

This rearrangement joins TRBV3-1 (or the pseudogene TRBV3-2) to TRBJ2-1; TRBD2 matches 7 bases. Germline CDR1 and CDR2: LGHDT and YNNKEL (reference sequence). V lost 4 bases, J lost 6 bases, and 9 bases stayed unmatched. The CDR3 spans 15 residues. As DNA, the CDR3 is TGTGCCAGCAGCCCCCGGGACTATGGTGGCAATGAGCAGTTCTTC. Amino acid sequence: CASSPRDYGGNEQFF.

The V gene is TRBV4-3, the J gene TRBJ1-1; perhaps TRBD1 as D (6 bases). CDR3 size: 15 residues. CDR1 is LGHNA and CDR2 is YSLEER in the germline V gene. V dropped 0 bases and J dropped 3 bases, with 11 bases sitting between them. The CDR3 bases are TGCGCCAGCAGCCAAGATGGGACAATGTACACTGAAGCTTTCTTT. It is translated as CASSQDGTMYTEAFF.

The CDR3 coding sequence is TGCGCCAGCAGAATCGAGGGTTCCGGCGGCTACACCTTC. Translation gives CASRIEGSGGYTF. The chain uses TRBV5-1 and TRBJ1-2; D remains ambiguous. Germline assignment: CDR1 SGHRS and CDR2 YFSETQ. V shed 5 bases and J shed 8 bases, with 16 bases lying between them. The CDR3 is 13 amino acids.

In its sample, this clone was seen once. V and J are TRBV7-6 and TRBJ2-1; 8 bases fit TRBD2. CDR3 length equals 16 residues. In germline, CDR1 is SGHVS, CDR2 FNYEAQ. The V segment lost 2 bases and the J segment 5 bases; nucleotides outside the gene matches: 8. The CDR3, as DNA: TGTGCCAGCAGCTTACTAGCGGGCTCTTCGAACAATGAGCAGTTCTTC. It encodes CASSLLAGSSNNEQFF.

This chain connects TRBV6-2 or TRBV6-3 to TRBJ2-7; 10 bases line up with TRBD1. The CDR3 spans 15 residues. The V gene end was trimmed by 0 bases and the J gene end by 4 bases; junction bases not matched to a gene: 3. CDR1 and CDR2 (germline): MNHEY, SVGEGT. CDR3 loop: CASSYSRDRGYEQYV. CDR3 DNA: TGTGCCAGCAGTTACTCGAGGGACAGGGGATACGAGCAGTACGTC.

The gene calls are TRBV19 and TRBJ1-5; TRBD1 might be the D (6 bases). The CDR3 has 16 residues. From germline, CDR1 is LNHDA and CDR2 SQIVND (reference sequence). V dropped 4 bases and J dropped 0 bases, with 13 bases sitting between them. This CDR3 is CASSTRQAYSNQPQHF. CDR3 nucleotide sequence: TGTGCCAGTAGTACCCGACAGGCTTATAGCAATCAGCCCCAGCATTTT.

This chain links TRBV2 with TRBJ2-5, with D perhaps matching TRBD1 (6 bases). The CDR3 sequence is 15 residues long. The V end lost 4 bases, the J end lost 2 bases, and 14 bases lay between the germline ends. Germline V gene data show CDR1 as SNHLY and CDR2 as FYNNEI. The CDR3 nucleotides read TGTGCCAGCAGTGGCCGGGACAACATTCAAGAGACCCAGTACTTC. It yields the protein CASSGRDNIQETQYF.

The rearrangement uses TRBV5-6 and TRBJ1-1; D perhaps matches TRBD1 (5 bases). The V and J ends lost 4 bases and 1 base respectively, with 8 bases between them. The CDR3 contains 13 residues. The V gene's germline CDR1 is SGHDT and CDR2 YYEEEE. This CDR3 reads CASSTGPNTEAFF. CDR3 in DNA: TGTGCCAGCAGCACAGGACCGAACACTGAAGCTTTCTTT.

The V call is TRBV3-1 (or the pseudogene TRBV3-2), the J call TRBJ2-1, with 7 bases aligning to TRBD2. The CDR3 contains 15 residues. After removal of 0 bases from V and 7 bases from J, the junction contained 6 bases not matched to a gene. Germline CDR1 and CDR2: LGHDT and YNNKEL (reference sequence). CDR3 sequence: CASSQDWWGGNEQFF. CDR3 DNA: TGTGCCAGCAGCCAAGATTGGTGGGGAGGGAATGAGCAGTTCTTC.

The chain uses TRBV21-1 and TRBJ1-2; the D call in the table, TRBD1, was not verified against the DNA. TRBV21-1 is a listed pseudogene. The CDR3 totals 17 residues. CDR3 DNA sequence: TGTGCCAGCAGCAAACGCCGAGGCGACAGGGCCTTCTCAGGCTACACCTTC. Its translation is CASSKRRGDRAFSGYTF.

This clone was seen a single time. The CDR3 DNA is TGTGCCAGCAGTTTAGGGGGACAGGGGTATGGTGGCTACACCTTC. This gives the protein CASSLGGQGYGGYTF. This sequence joins TRBV28 and TRBJ1-2; 10 positions match TRBD1. The CDR3 spans 15 residues. Germline-derived CDR1 and CDR2 are MDHEN and SYDVKM. The junction had 7 bases not matched to a gene; V was cut back by 2 bases and J by 7 bases.

The chain recombines TRBV4-2 with TRBJ2-1; possibly TRBD2 for D (6 bases). The ends were cut back, 3 bases at V and 0 bases at J, with 6 bases in the middle. CDR1 and CDR2 (germline): LGHNA, YNFKEQ. CDR3 length: 14 amino acids. The CDR3 coding sequence is TGTGCCAGCAGCCAGGGGGGCTCCTACAATGAGCAGTTCTTC. As protein: CASSQGGSYNEQFF.

This sequence joins TRBV5-1 and TRBJ1-2; the D is unclear. V dropped 3 bases and J dropped 3 bases, with 9 bases sitting between them. There are 13 residues in the CDR3. Germline V lookup: CDR1 SGHRS, CDR2 YFSETQ. This CDR3 is CASSSPVYYGYTF. The CDR3 bases are TGCGCCAGCAGCTCGCCGGTCTACTATGGCTACACCTTC.

The gene calls are TRBV7-2 and TRBJ1-5; possibly TRBD1 for D (6 bases). The germline V gene has CDR1 SGHTA and CDR2 FQGNSA. The CDR3 is 15 amino acids. V dropped 5 bases and J dropped 2 bases, with 13 bases sitting between them. The CDR3 sequence: CASSTTGWGNQPQHF. CDR3 nucleotides: TGTGCCAGCAGCACTACAGGGTGGGGCAATCAGCCCCAGCATTTT.

V is TRBV10-2 and J is TRBJ2-3; 12 nucleotides align to TRBD2. The CDR3 has 16 residues. J lost 6 bases, V lost 4 bases, and 8 bases had no gene match. Looked up from germline, CDR1 is WSHSY and CDR2 is SAAADI. DNA of the CDR3: TGCGCCAGCAGTGGTACTAGCGGGGGGTTAGGTGATACGCAGTATTTT. Its translation is CASSGTSGGLGDTQYF.

The chain is built from TRBV6-5 and TRBJ2-5; 8 bases match TRBD1. Germline V CDR1 and CDR2: MNHEY, SVGAGI. The CDR3 is 16 residues long. After removal of 2 bases from V and 2 bases from J, the junction contained 7 bases not matched to a gene. CDR3 nucleotide sequence: TGTGCCAGCAGTTACCAACAACGGACAGGGCAAGAGACCCAGTACTTC. This codes for CASSYQQRTGQETQYF.

The rearrangement links TRBV5-1 to TRBJ2-3, with a weak D call TRBD2 (5 bases). Looked up from germline, CDR1 is SGHRS and CDR2 is YFSETQ. This CDR3 region has 16 residues. Trimming shortened V by 1 base and J by 1 base, and 13 bases separated the two germline ends. The CDR3 DNA reads as TGCGCCAGCAGCTTGAAACAAATGGGAGGCACAGATACGCAGTATTTT. Protein product: CASSLKQMGGTDTQYF. Full variable domain (outside the CDR3, taken from reference TRBV5-1 and TRBJ2-3): KAGVTQTPRYLIKTRGQQVTLSCSPISGHRSVSWYQQTPGQGLQFLFEYFSETQRNKGNFPGRFSGRQFSNSRSEMNVSTLELGDSALYLCASSLKQMGGTDTQYFGPGTRLTVL.

The V and J genes are TRBV6-2 or TRBV6-3 and TRBJ2-7; TRBD1 might be the D (6 bases). The CDR3 covers 16 residues. In germline, CDR1 is MNHEY, CDR2 SVGEGT. V was pared by 4 bases and J by 1 base, with 17 bases between. The CDR3 spells CASSSAGTPVSYEQYV. DNA for the CDR3: TGTGCCAGCAGTTCCGCCGGGACACCTGTATCCTACGAGCAGTACGTC.

The chain combines TRBV24-1 with TRBJ2-1; 10 positions match TRBD1. CDR1 is KGHDR and CDR2 is SFDVKD in the germline V gene. V trimming: 3 bases; J trimming: 3 bases; junction bases outside the gene matches: 4. The CDR3 runs 16 residues. CDR3 coding DNA: TGTGCCACCAGTGATGGGACAGGGGCTGTCTACAATGAGCAGTTCTTC. Its protein product is CATSDGTGAVYNEQFF.

The chain recombines TRBV5-8 with TRBJ1-2; 9 nucleotides agree with TRBD1. Germline V lookup: CDR1 SGHTS, CDR2 YDEGEE. Trimming cost V 4 bases and J 4 bases; bases outside gene matches: 2. The CDR3 runs 13 residues. This CDR3 is CASSEGQGYGYTF. The CDR3 DNA reads as TGTGCCAGCAGCGAGGGACAGGGCTATGGCTACACCTTC. Based on the CDR3 plus reference TRBV5-8 and TRBJ1-2, the full variable domain is EAGVTQSPTHLIKTRGQQATLRCSPISGHTSVYWYQQALGLGLQFLLWYDEGEERNRGNFPPRFSGRQFPNYSSELNVNALELEDSALYLCASSEGQGYGYTFGSGTRLTVV.

The chain employs TRBV28 and TRBJ1-3; the D gene is possibly TRBD1 (5 bases). Germline V gives CDR1 MDHEN, CDR2 SYDVKM. Trimming took off 2 bases at V and 1 base at J, with 9 bases between the two ends. This CDR3 region has 15 residues. CDR3 protein: CASSLPPGSGNTIYF. The DNA for the CDR3 is TGTGCCAGCAGTTTACCCCCAGGGTCTGGAAACACCATATATTTT.

V is TRBV19 and J is TRBJ2-2, with D perhaps matching TRBD2 (5 bases). The CDR3 length is 15 residues. Trimming left V 1 base short and J 6 bases short, with 12 bases between. Per the germline V gene, CDR1 is LNHDA and CDR2 is SQIVND (reference sequence). CDR3 coding DNA: TGTGCCAGTAGTATAGGGAGTCGGGGTTCCGGGGAGCTGTTTTTT. Residues: CASSIGSRGSGELFF.

The genes are TRBV10-1 and TRBJ2-5, with a tentative D call TRBD1 (5 bases). Germline CDR1 reads WNHNN; CDR2 reads SYGVQD (reference sequence). The CDR3 runs to 13 residues. The V gene lost 3 bases and the J gene lost 3 bases, with 8 bases spanning the gap. Here the CDR3 reads CASSEVGEETQYF. The CDR3 bases are TGCGCCAGCAGTGAAGTAGGGGAAGAGACCCAGTACTTC.

The gene calls are TRBV3-1 (or the pseudogene TRBV3-2) and TRBJ2-7; D possibly corresponds to TRBD1 (6 bases). The CDR3 runs 15 residues. V was shortened by 5 bases and J by 4 bases, with 18 bases between the two germline ends. CDR1 is LGHDT, CDR2 YNNKEL, per germline (reference sequence). CDR3 DNA sequence: TGTGCCAGCAGCAACACAGCAGGGGCCGATTACGAGCAGTACTTC. It codes for CASSNTAGADYEQYF.